The 23 T cell receptor beta chains in this list originate from one sample, sequenced in a study of T-cell reconstitution after alpha-beta-depleted transplantation in children. Preparation of the TCRbeta library used unique molecular identifiers. TCRdb re-called the PCR reads with MiXCR, one entry per CDR3 protein. The sample has tens of thousands of distinct CDR3 sequences, about 14% seen once. The starting material was PBMCs, mostly from graft donor cells, obtained 180 days after TCRalphabeta/CD19-depleted stem cell transplant. The receptors come from a male patient between 2 and 10 years old who had a stem cell transplant for acute lymphoblastic leukemia, so the T cells may come from the graft donor.

This sequence joins TRBV2 and TRBJ1-2, with D perhaps matching TRBD1 (5 bases). From germline, CDR1 is SNHLY and CDR2 FYNNEI. V was cut by 5 bases and J by 2 bases, with 12 bases left in between. The CDR3 is made up of 14 amino acids. The CDR3 protein is CASSYKEGNYGYTF. The CDR3 DNA is TGTGCCAGCAGTTACAAGGAGGGGAACTATGGCTACACCTTC.

The chain couples TRBV6-1 to TRBJ2-3; D possibly corresponds to TRBD1 (5 bases). This CDR3 spans 13 amino acids. The germline V gene has CDR1 MNHNS and CDR2 SASEGT. The V end was cut by 6 bases, the J end by 2 bases, with 9 bases between. The CDR3 DNA reads as TGTGCCAGCAGCGAGACAGACACAGATACGCAGTATTTT. As protein: CASSETDTDTQYF.

This chain uses TRBV24-1 with TRBJ2-5; D may be TRBD2 (5 bases). Trimming pared 4 bases from V and 5 bases from J, leaving 7 bases between. The CDR3 extends over 12 amino acids. Germline V lookup: CDR1 KGHDR, CDR2 SFDVKD. The CDR3, as DNA: TGTGCCACCAGTGAGAGCGGCGAGACCCAGTACTTC. Translating it yields CATSESGETQYF.

The genes are TRBV7-2 and TRBJ1-5; D is uncertain. The V end lost 5 bases, the J end lost 3 bases, and 5 bases lay between the germline ends. Germline CDR1 is SGHTA and CDR2 is FQGNSA. The CDR3 extends over 12 amino acids. The DNA for the CDR3 is TGTGCCAGCAGCCCCTACAATCAGCCCCAGCATTTT. It translates to CASSPYNQPQHF.

The rearrangement links TRBV5-6 to TRBJ2-5; D is possibly TRBD1 (5 bases). The CDR3 is made up of 14 amino acids. Germline V CDR1 and CDR2: SGHDT, YYEEEE. Deletions cut 1 base from V and 3 bases from J, with 10 bases between. This chain's CDR3 is CASSLPGSEETQYF. CDR3 DNA: TGTGCCAGCAGCTTGCCAGGGTCGGAAGAGACCCAGTACTTC.

This clonotype was recorded a few times. The chain carries TRBV6-2 or TRBV6-3 and TRBJ1-1, with D maybe TRBD1 (5 bases). Germline loops: CDR1 MNHEY, CDR2 SVGEGT. Trimming cost V 6 bases and J 7 bases, with 18 bases left between them. This CDR3 region has 14 residues. The DNA of the CDR3 is TGTGCCAGCAGCAACGACATCCGACAGCGTGAAGCTTTCTTT. Protein sequence: CASSNDIRQREAFF.

The rearrangement links TRBV5-1 to TRBJ2-7, with TRBD2 matching 12 bases. This CDR3 region has 16 residues. Germline V CDR1 and CDR2: SGHRS, YFSETQ. The J segment lost 4 bases and the V segment lost 0 bases, leaving 5 bases of the junction unmatched. CDR3 residues: CASSLASGREFYEQYF. The DNA of the CDR3 is TGCGCCAGCAGCTTGGCTAGCGGGAGGGAATTTTACGAGCAGTACTTC.

This clonotype was picked up many times. V gene TRBV27 combines with J gene TRBJ2-1, with D tentatively TRBD2 (6 bases). The CDR3 has 12 amino acids. The V gene's germline CDR1 is MNHEY and CDR2 SMNVEV (reference sequence). V gave up 5 bases and J gave up 6 bases, with 8 bases separating them. CDR3 DNA: TGTGCCAGCAGTCTTAGCGGCAATGAGCAGTTCTTC. Translated: CASSLSGNEQFF.

This chain joins TRBV4-2 and TRBJ2-7; 7 bases fit TRBD2. Per germline, CDR1 LGHNA and CDR2 YNFKEQ. The ends lost 2 bases at V and 4 bases at J; junction bases unmatched: 5. CDR3 size: 14 residues. The CDR3 coding sequence is TGTGCCAGCAGCCAACAGCGGGGTGCGTACGAGCAGTACTTC. Translating gives CASSQQRGAYEQYF.

The table lists this clonotype with a few counts. V is TRBV12-3 or TRBV12-4 and J is TRBJ1-4; D is possibly TRBD1 (5 bases). V lost 9 bases, J lost 11 bases, and 16 bases lay in between. The CDR3 sequence is 12 residues long. The CDR3 coding sequence is TGTGCCAGTGGGGGGACCCTCACCAAACTGTTTTTT. It encodes CASGGTLTKLFF.

V is TRBV5-1 and J is TRBJ1-1; D gene uncertain. This CDR3 is built from 17 residues. Trimming took off 2 bases at V and 1 base at J, with 18 bases between the two ends. Germline CDR1 SGHRS, CDR2 YFSETQ. This chain's CDR3 is CASSLPRGKLRNTEAFF. The CDR3 bases are TGCGCCAGCAGCTTACCCCGTGGCAAACTGAGGAACACTGAAGCTTTCTTT.

This clonotype was observed once. This rearrangement joins TRBV6-1 to TRBJ2-1; perhaps TRBD2 as D (7 bases). Germline V gene data show CDR1 as MNHNS and CDR2 as SASEGT. The V end was cut by 5 bases, the J end by 7 bases, with 21 bases between. The CDR3 contains 16 residues. The CDR3 sequence is CASSPRLGGLWNEQFF. CDR3 nucleotides: TGTGCCAGCAGTCCACGACTGGGGGGGCTATGGAATGAGCAGTTCTTC.

This clonotype was picked up a small number of times. The rearrangement links TRBV18 to TRBJ2-4; TRBD2 aligns across 10 bases. Germline CDR1 KGHSH, CDR2 LQKENI. There are 15 residues in the CDR3. V dropped 2 bases and J dropped 9; count of bases not matched to a gene: 7. The chain's CDR3 is CASSPGTSGMGIQYF. CDR3 DNA: TGTGCCAGCTCACCAGGAACTAGCGGGATGGGCATTCAGTACTTC.

This clonotype came up many times. The chain has TRBV20-1 and TRBJ2-5; D remains unclear. Germline V lookup: CDR1 DFQATT, CDR2 SNEGSKA (reference sequence). This CDR3 is 11 amino acids long. Trimming left V 3 bases short and J 1 base short, with 3 bases between. The DNA for the CDR3 is TGCAGTGCTAGTGTCCAAGAGACCCAGTACTTC. It yields the protein CSASVQETQYF.

V and J are TRBV28 and TRBJ2-4; unclear D gene. Germline-derived CDR1 and CDR2 are MDHEN and SYDVKM. With 6 bases removed from V and 1 base from J, the gap between germline ends came to 10 bases. This CDR3 comprises 14 residues. CDR3 residues: CASRSKGAKNIQYF. CDR3 coding DNA: TGTGCCAGCAGAAGCAAAGGGGCCAAAAACATTCAGTACTTC.

This clonotype has just a few counts. V usage is TRBV5-1 and J usage is TRBJ2-5; perhaps TRBD1 as D (5 bases). The CDR3 consists of 15 residues. Germline CDR1 reads SGHRS; CDR2 reads YFSETQ. Trimming took 1 base from V and 5 from J, leaving 15 bases between them. CDR3 nucleotides: TGCGCCAGCAGCTTGCCAGGGCAACTCTCGGAGACCCAGTACTTC. Its protein product is CASSLPGQLSETQYF.

The genes are TRBV7-7 and TRBJ2-5; 7 positions agree with TRBD2. V shed 11 bases, J shed 4 bases, and the junction held 4 bases outside the gene matches. Looked up from germline, CDR1 is SSHAT and CDR2 is FNYEAQ (reference sequence). The CDR3 is made up of 11 amino acids. This chain's CDR3 is CASGGRETQYF. CDR3 DNA sequence: TGTGCCTCCGGGGGGAGAGAGACCCAGTACTTC.

The chain employs TRBV4-3 and TRBJ2-3; either TRBD1 or TRBD2 may fit D (5 bases each). The V end was cut by 2 bases, the J end by 8 bases, with 8 bases between. Germline CDR1 is LGHNA and CDR2 is YSLEER. The CDR3 totals 12 residues. This CDR3 is CASSQLGRTQYF. CDR3 DNA sequence: TGCGCCAGCAGCCAACTGGGACGTACGCAGTATTTT.

This clonotype was recorded at least ten times. V is TRBV4-3 and J is TRBJ2-3, with no clear D. The V gene's germline CDR1 is LGHNA and CDR2 YSLEER. The CDR3 spans 15 residues. Trimming took off 1 base at V and 3 bases at J, with 11 bases between the two ends. As DNA, the CDR3 is TGCGCCAGCAGCCAAGTTTACCTAGGGACAGATACGCAGTATTTT. It translates to CASSQVYLGTDTQYF.

This clonotype turned up a few times. This sequence joins TRBV5-1 and TRBJ1-1, with 7 bases aligning to TRBD1. The CDR3 length is 13 residues. Germline V lookup: CDR1 SGHRS, CDR2 YFSETQ. V gave up 4 bases and J gave up 7 bases; unmatched junction bases: 7. The CDR3 here is CASSLVTGVEAFF. The CDR3 DNA follows: TGCGCCAGCAGCCTCGTTACAGGGGTTGAAGCTTTCTTT.

The chain uses TRBV25-1 and TRBJ1-4; D not resolved. V shed 8 bases and J shed 7 bases, with 14 bases lying between them. In germline, CDR1 is MGHDK, CDR2 SYGVNS. The CDR3 runs to 13 residues. The CDR3 DNA is TGTGCCAGCTGCGTTGGCTTAGGTGAAAAACTGTTTTTT. This translates into CASCVGLGEKLFF.

The sample holds a few counts of this clonotype. The chain couples TRBV4-2 to TRBJ1-6, with D unresolved. There are 16 residues in the CDR3. Trimming removed 3 bases from V and 3 bases from J, with 12 bases in between. The V gene's germline CDR1 is LGHNA and CDR2 YNFKEQ. The CDR3 DNA is TGTGCCAGCAGCCACCTTCTCGACGGCTATAATTCACCCCTCCACTTT. Its translation: CASSHLLDGYNSPLHF.

This clonotype was seen ten or more times. CDR3 protein: CASSPRPGETQYF. The CDR3 DNA is TGTGCCAGCAGTCCCCGTCCCGGTGAGACCCAGTACTTC. This chain uses TRBV25-1 with TRBJ2-5, with D unclear. With 5 bases removed from V and 5 bases from J, the gap between germline ends came to 12 bases. CDR1 is MGHDK, CDR2 SYGVNS, per germline. The CDR3 is 13 amino acids.